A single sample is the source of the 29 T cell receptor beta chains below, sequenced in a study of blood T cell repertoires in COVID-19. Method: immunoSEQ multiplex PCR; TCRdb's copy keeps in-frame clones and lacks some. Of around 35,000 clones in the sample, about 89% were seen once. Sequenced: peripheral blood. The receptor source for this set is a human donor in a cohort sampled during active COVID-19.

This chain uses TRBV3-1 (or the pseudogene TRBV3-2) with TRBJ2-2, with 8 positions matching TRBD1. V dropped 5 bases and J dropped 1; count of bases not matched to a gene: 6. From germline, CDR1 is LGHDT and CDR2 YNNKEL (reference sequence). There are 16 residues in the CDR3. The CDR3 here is CASSGRDRKNTGELFF. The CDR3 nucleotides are TGTGCCAGCAGCGGGCGGGACAGGAAGAACACCGGGGAGCTGTTTTTT.

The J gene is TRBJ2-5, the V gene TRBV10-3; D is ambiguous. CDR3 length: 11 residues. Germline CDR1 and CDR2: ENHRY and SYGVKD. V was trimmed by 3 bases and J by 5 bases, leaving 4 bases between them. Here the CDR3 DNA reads TGTGCCATCAGTGACTTCGAGACCCAGTACTTC. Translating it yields CAISDFETQYF.

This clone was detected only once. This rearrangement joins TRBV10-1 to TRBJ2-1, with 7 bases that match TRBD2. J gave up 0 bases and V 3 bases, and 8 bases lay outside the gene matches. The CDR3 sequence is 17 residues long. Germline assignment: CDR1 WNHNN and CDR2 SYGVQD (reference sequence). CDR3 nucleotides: TGCGCCAGCAGTGATTCCCGAGCGGGGAGCTCCTACAATGAGCAGTTCTTC. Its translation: CASSDSRAGSSYNEQFF.

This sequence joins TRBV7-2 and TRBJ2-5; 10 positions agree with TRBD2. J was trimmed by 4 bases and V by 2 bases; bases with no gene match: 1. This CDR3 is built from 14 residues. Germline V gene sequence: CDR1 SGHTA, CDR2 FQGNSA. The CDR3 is CASSLRLAGETQYF. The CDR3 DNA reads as TGTGCCAGCAGCTTAAGACTAGCGGGAGAGACCCAGTACTTC.

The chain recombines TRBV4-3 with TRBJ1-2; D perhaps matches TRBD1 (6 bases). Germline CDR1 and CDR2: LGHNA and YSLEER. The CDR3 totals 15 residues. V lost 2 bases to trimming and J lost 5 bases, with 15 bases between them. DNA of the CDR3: TGCGCCAGCAGCCAACTAGGGGGGGCGGGTTATGGCTACACCTTC. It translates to CASSQLGGAGYGYTF.

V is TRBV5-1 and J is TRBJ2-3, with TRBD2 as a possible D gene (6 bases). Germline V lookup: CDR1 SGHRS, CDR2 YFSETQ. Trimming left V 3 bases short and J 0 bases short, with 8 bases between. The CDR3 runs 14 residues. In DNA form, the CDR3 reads TGCGCCAGCAGCTCCGGGACTAGCACAGATACGCAGTATTTT. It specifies CASSSGTSTDTQYF.

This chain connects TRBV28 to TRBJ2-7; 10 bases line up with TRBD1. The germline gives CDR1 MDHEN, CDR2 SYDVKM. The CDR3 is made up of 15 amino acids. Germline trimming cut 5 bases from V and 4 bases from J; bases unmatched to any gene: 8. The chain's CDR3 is CASSPHRDRGYEQYF. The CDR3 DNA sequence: TGTGCCAGCAGTCCTCACAGGGACAGGGGTTACGAGCAGTACTTC.

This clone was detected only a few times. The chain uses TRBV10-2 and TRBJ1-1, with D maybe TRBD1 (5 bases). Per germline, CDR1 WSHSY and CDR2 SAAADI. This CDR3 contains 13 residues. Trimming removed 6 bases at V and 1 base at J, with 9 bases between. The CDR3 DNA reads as TGCGCCAGCAGCCCGACAGAGAACACTGAAGCTTTCTTT. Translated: CASSPTENTEAFF.

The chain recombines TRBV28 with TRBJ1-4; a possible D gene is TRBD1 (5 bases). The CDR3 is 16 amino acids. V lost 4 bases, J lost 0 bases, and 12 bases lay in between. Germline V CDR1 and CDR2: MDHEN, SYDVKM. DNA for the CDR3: TGTGCCAGCAGTTCTCAAAGGGGATCAACTAATGAAAAACTGTTTTTT. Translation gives CASSSQRGSTNEKLFF.

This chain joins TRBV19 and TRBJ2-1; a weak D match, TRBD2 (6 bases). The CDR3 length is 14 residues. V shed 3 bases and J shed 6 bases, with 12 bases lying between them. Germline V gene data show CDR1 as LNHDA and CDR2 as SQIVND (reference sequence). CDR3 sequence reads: CASSITGRGNEQFF. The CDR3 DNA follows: TGTGCCAGTAGTATCACGGGGCGGGGCAATGAGCAGTTCTTC.

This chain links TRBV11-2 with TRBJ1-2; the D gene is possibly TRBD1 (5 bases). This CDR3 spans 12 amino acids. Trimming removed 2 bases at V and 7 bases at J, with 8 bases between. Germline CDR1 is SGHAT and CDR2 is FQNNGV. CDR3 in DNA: TGTGCCAGCAGCTTAATGCAGGGTGGCTACACCTTC. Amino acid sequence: CASSLMQGGYTF. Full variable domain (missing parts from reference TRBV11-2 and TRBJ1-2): EAGVAQSPRYKIIEKRQSVAFWCNPISGHATLYWYQQILGQGPKLLIQFQNNGVVDDSQLPKDRFSAERLKGVDSTLKIQPAKLEDSAVYLCASSLMQGGYTFGSGTRLTVV.

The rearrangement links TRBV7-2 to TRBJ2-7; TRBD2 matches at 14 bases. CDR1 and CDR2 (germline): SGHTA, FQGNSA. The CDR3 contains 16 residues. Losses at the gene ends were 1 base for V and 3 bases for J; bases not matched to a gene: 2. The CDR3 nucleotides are TGTGCCAGCAGCTTAGACGGGACTAGCGGGAGCTACGAGCAGTACTTC. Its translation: CASSLDGTSGSYEQYF.

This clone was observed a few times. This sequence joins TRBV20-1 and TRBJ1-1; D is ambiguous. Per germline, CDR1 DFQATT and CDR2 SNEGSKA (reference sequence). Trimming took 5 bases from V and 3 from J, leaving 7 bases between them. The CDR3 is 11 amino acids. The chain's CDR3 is CSAWPHTEAFF. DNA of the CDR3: TGCAGTGCTTGGCCCCACACTGAAGCTTTCTTT.

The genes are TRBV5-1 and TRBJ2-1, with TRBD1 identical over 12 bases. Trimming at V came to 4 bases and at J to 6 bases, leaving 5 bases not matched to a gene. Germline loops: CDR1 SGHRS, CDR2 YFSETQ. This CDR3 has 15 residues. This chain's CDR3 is CASSDRDRGPNEQFF. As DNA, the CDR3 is TGCGCCAGCAGCGACCGGGACAGGGGGCCCAATGAGCAGTTCTTC.

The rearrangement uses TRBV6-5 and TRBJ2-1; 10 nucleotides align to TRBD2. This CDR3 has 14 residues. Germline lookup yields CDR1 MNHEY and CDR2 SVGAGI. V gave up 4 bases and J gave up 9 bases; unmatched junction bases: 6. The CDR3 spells CASSFPSGGSEQFF. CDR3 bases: TGTGCCAGCAGTTTTCCTAGCGGGGGTAGTGAGCAGTTCTTC.

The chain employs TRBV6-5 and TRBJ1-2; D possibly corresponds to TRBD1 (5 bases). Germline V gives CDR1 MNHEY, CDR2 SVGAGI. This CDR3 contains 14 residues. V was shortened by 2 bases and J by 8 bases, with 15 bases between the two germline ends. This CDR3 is CASSYLDSQRGYTF. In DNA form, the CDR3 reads TGTGCCAGCAGTTACCTTGACAGCCAGAGGGGCTACACCTTC.

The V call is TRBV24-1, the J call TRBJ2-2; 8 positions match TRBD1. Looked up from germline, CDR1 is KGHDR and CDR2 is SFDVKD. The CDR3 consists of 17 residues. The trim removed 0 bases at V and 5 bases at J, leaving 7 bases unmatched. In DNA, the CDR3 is TGTGCCACCAGTGATTTGGGTCGGACAGGGTTAACCGGGGAGCTGTTTTTT. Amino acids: CATSDLGRTGLTGELFF.

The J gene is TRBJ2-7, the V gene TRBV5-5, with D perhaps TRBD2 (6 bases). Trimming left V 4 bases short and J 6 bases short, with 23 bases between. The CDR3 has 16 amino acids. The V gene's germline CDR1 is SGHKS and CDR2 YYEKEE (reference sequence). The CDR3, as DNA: TGTGCCAGCAGCGTCTTCCTGCGGGGAGGTTCAACCGAGCAGTACTTC. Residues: CASSVFLRGGSTEQYF.

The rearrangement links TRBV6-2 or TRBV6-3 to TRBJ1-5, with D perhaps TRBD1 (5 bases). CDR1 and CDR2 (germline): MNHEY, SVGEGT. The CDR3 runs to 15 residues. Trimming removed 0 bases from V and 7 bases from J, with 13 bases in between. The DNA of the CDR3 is TGTGCCAGCAGTTACTCTCAGGGTTTGGGACAGCCCCAGCATTTT. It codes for CASSYSQGLGQPQHF.

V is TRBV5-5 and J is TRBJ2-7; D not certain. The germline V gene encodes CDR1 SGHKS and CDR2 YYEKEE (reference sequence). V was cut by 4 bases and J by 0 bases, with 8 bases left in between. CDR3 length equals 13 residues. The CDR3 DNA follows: TGTGCCAGCAGCCGAATGAGCTCCTACGAGCAGTACTTC. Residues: CASSRMSSYEQYF.

The CDR3 DNA reads TGTGCCAGCAGCACTGGGCATAATTCACCCCTCCACTTT. Encoded protein: CASSTGHNSPLHF. The chain recombines TRBV12-3 or TRBV12-4 with TRBJ1-6, with no clear D. Trimming left V 6 bases short and J 5 bases short, with 8 bases between. The CDR3 spans 13 residues.

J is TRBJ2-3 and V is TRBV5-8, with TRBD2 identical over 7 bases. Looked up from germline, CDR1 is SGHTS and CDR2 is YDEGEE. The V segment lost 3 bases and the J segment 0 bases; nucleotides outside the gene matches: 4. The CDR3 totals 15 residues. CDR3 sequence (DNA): TGTGCCAGCAGCTGGGGAGGGACTAGCACAGATACGCAGTATTTT. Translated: CASSWGGTSTDTQYF.

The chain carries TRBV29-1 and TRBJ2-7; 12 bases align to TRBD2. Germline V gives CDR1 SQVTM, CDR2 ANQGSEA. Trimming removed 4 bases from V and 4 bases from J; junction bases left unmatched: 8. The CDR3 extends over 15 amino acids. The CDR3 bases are TGCAGCGTTGCCGGACTAGCGGGGTCTTCGTACGAGCAGTACTTC. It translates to CSVAGLAGSSYEQYF.

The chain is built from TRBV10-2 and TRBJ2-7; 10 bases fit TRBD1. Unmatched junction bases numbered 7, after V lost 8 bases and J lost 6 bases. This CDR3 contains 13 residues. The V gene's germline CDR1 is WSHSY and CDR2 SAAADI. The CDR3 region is CASAGQGIGEQYF. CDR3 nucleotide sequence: TGCGCCAGCGCGGGACAGGGGATCGGCGAGCAGTACTTC.

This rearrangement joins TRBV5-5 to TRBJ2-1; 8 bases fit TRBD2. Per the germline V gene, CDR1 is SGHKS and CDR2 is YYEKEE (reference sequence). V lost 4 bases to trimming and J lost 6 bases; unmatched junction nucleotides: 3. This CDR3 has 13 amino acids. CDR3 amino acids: CASSQGLVNEQFF. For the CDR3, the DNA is TGTGCCAGCAGCCAGGGACTAGTCAATGAGCAGTTCTTC.

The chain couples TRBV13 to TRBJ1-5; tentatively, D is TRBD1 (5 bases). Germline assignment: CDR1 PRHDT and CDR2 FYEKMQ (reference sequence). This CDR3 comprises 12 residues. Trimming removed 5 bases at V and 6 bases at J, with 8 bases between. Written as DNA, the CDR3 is TGTGCCAGCAGCGAAAGGGGTCAGCCCCAGCATTTT. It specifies CASSERGQPQHF.

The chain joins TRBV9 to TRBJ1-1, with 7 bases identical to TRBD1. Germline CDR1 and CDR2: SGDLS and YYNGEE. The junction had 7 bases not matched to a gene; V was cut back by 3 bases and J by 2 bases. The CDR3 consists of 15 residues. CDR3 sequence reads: CASSGGGTVNTEAFF. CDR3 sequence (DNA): TGTGCCAGCAGCGGTGGGGGGACAGTTAACACTGAAGCTTTCTTT.

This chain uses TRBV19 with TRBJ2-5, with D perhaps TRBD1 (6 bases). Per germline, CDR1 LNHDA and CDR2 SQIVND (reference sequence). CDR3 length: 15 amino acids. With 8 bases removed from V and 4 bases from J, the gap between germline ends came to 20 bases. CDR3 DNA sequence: TGTGCCAGTCGCAAGGACAGTCTTGCCGGAGAGACCCAGTACTTC. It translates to CASRKDSLAGETQYF.

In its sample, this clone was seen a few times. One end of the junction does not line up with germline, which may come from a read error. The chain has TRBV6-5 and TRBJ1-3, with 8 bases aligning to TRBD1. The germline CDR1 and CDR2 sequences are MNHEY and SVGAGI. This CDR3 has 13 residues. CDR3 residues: CACRGLSGNTIYF. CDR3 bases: TGTGCCTGCAGGGGGCTCTCCGGAAACACCATATATTTT.